Sequencing of this T cell receptor (beta chain) was carried out in a study of cytomegalovirus exposure and HLA in healthy donors. Details on this clone: The antigen is unknown.

Study results and limitations: Excluded: some indistinguishable V segments such as TRBV6-2 and TRBV6-3. Using the classifier, cytomegalovirus status was reportedly diagnosed with high specificity and sensitivity. When a later analysis was performed, an Asian-associated ancestry cluster reportedly had fewer N-insertions than the approximately 700-donor mean.

Germline-derived CDR1 and CDR2 are WNHNN and SYGVQD (reference sequence). This CDR3 contains 13 residues. Trimming took off 8 bases at V and 4 bases at J, with 14 bases between the two ends. Both 60 Vbeta primers and 13 Jbeta primers went into the PCR. Profiling relied on immunoSEQ multiplex PCR, and the TCRdb table lists in-frame clones only, not all of them. The profile shows 70,000 or so clones, 75% to 85% of them singletons. The sequencing sample was made of PBMCs. This receptor was identified in a man aged 18 to 30 in good health and CMV-seropositive. V is TRBV10-1 and J is TRBJ1-1; maybe TRBD1 (6 bases). CDR3 sequence reads: CASAAGVGTEAFF. As DNA, the CDR3 is TGCGCCAGCGCGGCAGGGGTAGGCACTGAAGCTTTCTTT.